The TCR beta chain described here comes from a study of cytomegalovirus exposure and HLA in healthy donors. In the study overall: Most genotyped donors, roughly 83% of around 370, had Caucasian-associated genetic ancestry. Study results and limitations: An observed cluster of highly shared sequence variants was recorded as a likely sequencing artifact. Presence/absence analyses supposed approximately even sequencing depth among donors.

Nominally healthy donors provided the samples, though records likely missed some immune exposures. In regard to this clone: Its antigen is still unknown.

With 60 Vbeta and 13 Jbeta primers, the PCR was carried out. The table came from immunoSEQ multiplex PCR; TCRdb's copy has only in-frame clones and leaves some out. The data hold approximately 130,000 clones, with roughly 85% observed a single time. Sequenced sample: PBMCs. The source of this sequence is a boy aged 5-17 years in good health and CMV-seronegative.

The chain's CDR3 is CASSLGRGLDEKLFF. DNA for the CDR3: TGTGCCAGCAGCTTAGGCAGGGGGCTTGATGAAAAACTGTTTTTT. J is TRBJ1-4 and V is TRBV7-9; 8 bases fit TRBD1. Unmatched junction bases numbered 4, after V lost 1 base and J lost 6 bases. This CDR3 comprises 15 residues. The V gene's germline CDR1 is SEHNR and CDR2 FQNEAQ (reference sequence).